These 25 T cell receptor beta chains were sequenced from one sample in a study of cytomegalovirus exposure and HLA in healthy donors. Primers for the PCR totalled 60 Vbeta and 13 Jbeta. Produced via immunoSEQ multiplex PCR; TCRdb's table is partial and in-frame only. This repertoire shows 200,000 to 250,000 clones, 60% to 80% found once; its top ten account for roughly 2%. Sequencing was performed on PBMCs. These receptors were collected from a woman aged 25-40 years in good health and CMV-seronegative.

This chain joins TRBV9 and TRBJ2-3; unclear D gene. The CDR3 is 14 residues long. CDR1 is SGDLS and CDR2 is YYNGEE in the germline V gene. The germline V and J ends were trimmed by 0 bases and 1 base, with 6 bases remaining between them. In DNA, the CDR3 is TGTGCCAGCAGCGTAGACATGGGCACAGATACGCAGTATTTT. Translated: CASSVDMGTDTQYF.

The chain links TRBV7-8 to TRBJ2-1; TRBD2 matches 7 bases. The CDR3 has 16 residues. Germline loops: CDR1 SGHVS, CDR2 FQNEAQ. After removal of 1 base from V and 6 bases from J, the junction contained 9 bases not matched to a gene. The CDR3 region has the DNA TGTGCCAGCAGCTTAGAGCGGGATCAGGGCAGCAATGAGCAGTTCTTC. This translates into CASSLERDQGSNEQFF.

The V gene is TRBV5-1, the J gene TRBJ1-2; a possible D gene is TRBD1 (6 bases). CDR1 is SGHRS and CDR2 is YFSETQ in the germline V gene. The V end was cut by 9 bases, the J end by 5 bases, with 20 bases between. The CDR3 is made up of 14 amino acids. CDR3 sequence reads: CATGPRAGAYGYTF. The CDR3 DNA reads TGCGCCACCGGTCCTCGGGCGGGGGCGTATGGCTACACCTTC. Filled out from reference TRBV5-1 and TRBJ1-2, the complete variable domain reads KAGVTQTPRYLIKTRGQQVTLSCSPISGHRSVSWYQQTPGQGLQFLFEYFSETQRNKGNFPGRFSGRQFSNSRSEMNVSTLELGDSALYLCATGPRAGAYGYTFGSGTRLTVV.

To note about this clone: One end of the junction fails to match germline, which may point to a read error. The rearrangement uses TRBV30 and TRBJ1-2, with D perhaps TRBD1 (6 bases). The CDR3 spans 11 residues. Germline-derived CDR1 and CDR2 are GTSNPN and SVGIG (reference sequence). This CDR3 reads CAWTANYGYIF. The CDR3 DNA is TGTGCATGGACAGCTAACTATGGCTACATCTTC.

This clone has a handful of counts. The V gene is TRBV5-4, the J gene TRBJ2-2; 10 bases are a match to TRBD1. J lost 0 bases, V lost 4 bases, and 3 bases had no gene match. The CDR3 consists of 16 residues. Germline-derived CDR1 and CDR2 are SGHNT and YYREEE (reference sequence). CDR3 protein: CASSRGQGANTGELFF. The CDR3, as DNA: TGTGCCAGCAGCAGAGGACAGGGGGCGAACACCGGGGAGCTGTTTTTT.

This clone was found a few times. This chain joins TRBV20-1 and TRBJ2-7; D is undetermined. The CDR3 totals 11 residues. Germline values: CDR1 DFQATT, CDR2 SNEGSKA (reference sequence). V lost 0 bases and J lost 4, with 4 bases in between. The CDR3 DNA sequence: TGCAGTGCTAGAGATCCTTACGAGCAGTACTTC. It encodes CSARDPYEQYF.

The V call is TRBV25-1, the J call TRBJ2-5, with D unclear. With the DNA end fitting TRBJ2-7 better, the J assignment may be wrong. Germline V gene lookup returns CDR1 MGHDK and CDR2 SYGVNS. This CDR3 region has 11 residues. The CDR3 loop reads CASSSAYEQYF. The CDR3 nucleotides read TGTGCCAGCAGTAGTGCCTACGAGCAGTACTTC.

DNA for the CDR3: TGTGCCAGTGGGGAGGGGTTGTACACTGAAGCTTTCTTT. As protein: CASGEGLYTEAFF. The V and J genes are TRBV19 and TRBJ1-1; tentatively, D is TRBD1 (5 bases). V lost 8 bases and J 3 bases, leaving 13 bases between the germline ends. This CDR3 spans 13 amino acids. Germline CDR1 and CDR2: LNHDA and SQIVND (reference sequence).

The chain couples TRBV19 to TRBJ2-3, with TRBD2 matching over 9 bases. CDR3 length: 15 residues. The germline gives CDR1 LNHDA, CDR2 SQIVND (reference sequence). The J segment lost 4 bases and the V segment lost 8 bases, leaving 10 bases of the junction unmatched. CDR3 residues: CASGGSGRSADTQYF. The CDR3 region has the DNA TGTGCCAGTGGGGGCAGCGGGAGGAGCGCAGATACGCAGTATTTT.

The chain links TRBV7-9 to TRBJ2-1; D remains unclear. The V end lost 0 bases, the J end lost 12 bases, and 12 bases lay between the germline ends. The CDR3 consists of 13 residues. Looked up from germline, CDR1 is SEHNR and CDR2 is FQNEAQ (reference sequence). CDR3 bases: TGTGCCAGCAGCTTAGCGGCAACCCCTGGGCAGTTCTTC. It specifies CASSLAATPGQFF. The variable domain in full, completed from reference TRBV7-9 and TRBJ2-1, reads DTGVSQNPRHKITKRGQNVTFRCDPISEHNRLYWYRQTLGQGPEFLTYFQNEAQLEKSRLLSDRFSAERPKGSFSTLEIQRTEQGDSAMYLCASSLAATPGQFFGPGTRLTVL.

This chain uses TRBV14 with TRBJ1-5; the D is unclear. V lost 4 bases to trimming and J lost 1 base, with 2 bases between them. CDR1 and CDR2 from the germline V gene are SGHDN and FVKESK. The CDR3 sequence is 12 residues long. The CDR3 DNA follows: TGTGCCAGCAGCCTAAGCAATCAGCCCCAGCATTTT. This translates into CASSLSNQPQHF.

This clone was counted a few times. The rearrangement uses TRBV11-2 and TRBJ1-5; D unclear. The CDR3 consists of 15 residues. Trimming took off 5 bases at V and 7 bases at J, with 18 bases between the two ends. Germline V gives CDR1 SGHAT, CDR2 FQNNGV. In DNA, the CDR3 is TGTGCCAGCAGCCAAGGGTCATTGCCGGGGCAGCCCCAGCATTTT. This encodes CASSQGSLPGQPQHF.

This clone was detected only a few times. This sequence joins TRBV19 and TRBJ1-5; D is unresolved. The CDR3 extends over 15 amino acids. Deletions cut 2 bases from V and 0 bases from J, with 8 bases between. CDR1 and CDR2 from the germline V gene are LNHDA and SQIVND (reference sequence). CDR3 sequence (DNA): TGTGCCAGTAGTATAAGTCCCTATAGCAATCAGCCCCAGCATTTT. Translating gives CASSISPYSNQPQHF.

CDR3 DNA: TGTGCCATCAGTGTCTTGGGGGGGCAAAACACCGGGGAGCTGTTTTTT. Protein product: CAISVLGGQNTGELFF. The J gene is TRBJ2-2, the V gene TRBV10-3, with a weak D call TRBD2 (7 bases). The CDR3 has 16 residues. Looked up from germline, CDR1 is ENHRY and CDR2 is SYGVKD. V lost 4 bases and J lost 2, with 14 bases in between.

The chain is built from TRBV9 and TRBJ2-5; a possible D gene is TRBD1 (6 bases). The CDR3 consists of 14 residues. Trimming removed 4 bases from V and 5 bases from J, with 15 bases in between. CDR1 is SGDLS, CDR2 YYNGEE, per germline. The CDR3 DNA reads as TGTGCCAGCAGCCCCCACAGGGTGGTCGAGACCCAGTACTTC. Protein sequence: CASSPHRVVETQYF. Combining the CDR3 with reference TRBV9 and TRBJ2-5 gives the whole variable domain DSGVTQTPKHLITATGQRVTLRCSPRSGDLSVYWYQQSLDQGLQFLIQYYNGEERAKGNILERFSAQQFPDLHSELNLSSLELGDSALYFCASSPHRVVETQYFGPGTRLLVL.

The chain joins TRBV2 to TRBJ2-3; 10 nucleotides line up with TRBD2. The V gene's germline CDR1 is SNHLY and CDR2 FYNNEI. The V gene end was trimmed by 8 bases and the J gene end by 4 bases; junction bases not matched to a gene: 15. The CDR3 has 17 residues. The CDR3 loop reads CASRHNLAGETADTQYF. The CDR3 DNA sequence: TGTGCCAGCCGCCATAATCTAGCGGGAGAGACCGCAGATACGCAGTATTTT.

CDR3 in amino acids: CASSLRVWETQYF. The CDR3 DNA is TGTGCCAGCAGCTTAAGAGTGTGGGAGACCCAGTACTTC. The chain carries TRBV11-2 and TRBJ2-5; D is undetermined. Between the trimmed V and J ends, which lost 2 bases and 5 bases, there was a span of 9 bases. The CDR3 extends over 13 amino acids. Germline V gives CDR1 SGHAT, CDR2 FQNNGV.

The V gene is TRBV14, the J gene TRBJ1-3; 7 nucleotides match TRBD1. After removal of 3 bases from V and 11 bases from J, the junction contained 13 bases not matched to a gene. The CDR3 covers 15 residues. The V gene's germline CDR1 is SGHDN and CDR2 FVKESK. CDR3 nucleotide sequence: TGTGCCAGCAGCCAGAGGGGGAACAGGGGATCCGCCATATATTTT. Residues: CASSQRGNRGSAIYF.

This clone was found once. The chain has TRBV6-5 and TRBJ1-5, with 7 nucleotides matching TRBD1. With V trimmed by 6 bases and J by 6 bases, 2 bases remained unmatched. There are 12 residues in the CDR3. Germline V gene data show CDR1 as MNHEY and CDR2 as SVGAGI. CDR3 sequence (DNA): TGTGCCAGCAGACAGGGGTCTCAGCCCCAGCATTTT. This gives the protein CASRQGSQPQHF.

The rearrangement links TRBV6-5 to TRBJ1-4; no clear D gene. Trimming shortened V by 4 bases and J by 6 bases, and 18 bases separated the two germline ends. Germline assignment: CDR1 MNHEY and CDR2 SVGAGI. This CDR3 comprises 16 residues. The CDR3 DNA follows: TGTGCCAGCAGTTTAGTCGGAGACCCCAAACATGAAAAACTGTTTTTT. Amino acids: CASSLVGDPKHEKLFF.

V and J are TRBV9 and TRBJ2-2; TRBD2 agrees at 15 bases. The CDR3 is 20 amino acids. Germline V gene data show CDR1 as SGDLS and CDR2 as YYNGEE. V shed 1 base, J shed 4 bases, and the junction held 11 bases outside the gene matches. The CDR3: CASSVPSGTSGRLTTGELFF. The CDR3 DNA is TGTGCCAGCAGCGTACCCTCCGGGACTAGCGGGAGGTTGACCACCGGGGAGCTGTTTTTT.

The genes are TRBV5-1 and TRBJ2-5; 9 bases line up with TRBD2. The V segment lost 4 bases and the J segment 5 bases; nucleotides outside the gene matches: 9. Germline V gene sequence: CDR1 SGHRS, CDR2 YFSETQ. The CDR3 contains 15 residues. The CDR3 DNA reads as TGCGCCAGCAGCGTGGGGTCGGCGGGAGGGGAGACCCAGTACTTC. Amino acids: CASSVGSAGGETQYF.

The chain has TRBV6-6 and TRBJ1-2, with D perhaps TRBD1 (6 bases). Germline values: CDR1 MNHNY, CDR2 SVGAGI (reference sequence). This CDR3 region has 13 residues. Trimming cost V 0 bases and J 8 bases, with 10 bases left between them. The CDR3 coding sequence is TGTGCCAGCAGTTACTCCCCAGGGGCCGGCTACACCTTC. This encodes CASSYSPGAGYTF.

The rearrangement joins TRBV6-1 to TRBJ1-2, with a possible D match to TRBD1 (6 bases). This CDR3 has 13 amino acids. Germline lookup yields CDR1 MNHNS and CDR2 SASEGT. V lost 2 bases to trimming and J lost 3 bases, with 7 bases between them. CDR3 amino acids: CASSEYRDYGYTF. CDR3 DNA: TGTGCCAGCAGTGAATACAGGGACTATGGCTACACCTTC.

This rearrangement joins TRBV5-4 to TRBJ1-1, with TRBD1 matching 11 bases. V was clipped by 4 bases and J by 4 bases; unmatched bases: 9. The CDR3 spans 16 residues. Germline V gene lookup returns CDR1 SGHNT and CDR2 YYREEE (reference sequence). CDR3 sequence (DNA): TGTGCCAGCAGCGACCGAACCGGGACAGGGGGCACTGAAGCTTTCTTT. Amino acid sequence: CASSDRTGTGGTEAFF.